The present TCR beta chain was sequenced within a study of T-cell memory formation after mild COVID-19. Study results and limitations: The main location of contracting CD4+ clones was CM and EM, and that of contracting CD8+ clones was EMRA.

About this clonotype: Its antigen is not known.

After 5'RACE with constant-segment primers, TCR alpha and TCR beta cDNA libraries carrying sample barcodes and UMIs were obtained. Via MiXCR, TCRdb re-called the 5' RACE reads, giving one row per CDR3 protein. The sample carries around 500,000 distinct CDR3 sequences, about 18% recorded once. The CDR3 is 12 amino acids. Germline lookup yields CDR1 DFQATT and CDR2 SNEGSKA (reference sequence). After removal of 3 bases from V and 11 bases from J, the junction contained 9 bases not matched to a gene. Sequenced: PBMCs or a T cell subset sorted from them (not recorded which). This sequence originates from an adult woman who had mild COVID-19 (a few samples of this study predate the infection). Cell type and time point are not known. The rearrangement links TRBV20-1 to TRBJ1-1; 7 bases line up with TRBD1. CDR3 sequence: CSASQGDFGAFF. CDR3 bases: TGCAGTGCTAGCCAGGGGGACTTTGGGGCTTTCTTT.